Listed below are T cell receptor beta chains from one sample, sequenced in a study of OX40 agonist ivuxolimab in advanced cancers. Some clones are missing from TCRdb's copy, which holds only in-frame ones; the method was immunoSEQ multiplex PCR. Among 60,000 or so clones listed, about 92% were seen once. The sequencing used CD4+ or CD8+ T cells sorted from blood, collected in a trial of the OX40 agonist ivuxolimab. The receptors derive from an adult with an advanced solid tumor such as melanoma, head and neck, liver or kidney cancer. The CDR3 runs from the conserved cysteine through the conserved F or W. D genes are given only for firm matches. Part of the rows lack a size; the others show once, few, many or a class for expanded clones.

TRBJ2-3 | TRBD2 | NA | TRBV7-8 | CASSFFLGTSGSTDTQYF | TGTGCCAGCAGCTTTTTCCTGGGAACTAGCGGGAGCACAGATACGCAGTATTTT
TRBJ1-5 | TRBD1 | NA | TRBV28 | CASSLWTGVYQPQHF | TGTGCCAGCAGTTTATGGACAGGGGTGTACCAGCCCCAGCATTTT
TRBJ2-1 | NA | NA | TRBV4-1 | CASSQDRLRMGGQYNEQFF | TGCGCCAGCAGCCAAGATAGGTTAAGAATGGGGGGGCAGTACAATGAGCAGTTCTTC
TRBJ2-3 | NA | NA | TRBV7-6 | CASSPTPGRASTDTQYF | TGTGCCAGCAGCCCAACGCCAGGAAGGGCGAGCACAGATACGCAGTATTTT
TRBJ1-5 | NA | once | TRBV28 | CASSPMGQPQHF | TGTGCCAGCAGTCCCATGGGGCAGCCCCAGCATTTT
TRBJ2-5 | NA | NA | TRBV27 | CASSPHSGVELQETQYF | TGTGCCAGCAGTCCCCATTCCGGCGTCGAACTCCAAGAGACCCAGTACTTC
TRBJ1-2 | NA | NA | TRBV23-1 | CASSQGLFSGYTF | TGCGCCAGCAGTCAGGGATTATTTTCTGGCTACACCTTC
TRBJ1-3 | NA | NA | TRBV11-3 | CASSLAVGPRTGNTIYF | TGTGCCAGCAGCTTGGCGGTGGGCCCGAGGACTGGAAACACCATATATTTT
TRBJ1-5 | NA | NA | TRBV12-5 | CASGRWGTGPQHF | TGTGCTAGTGGACGGTGGGGAACGGGGCCCCAGCATTTT
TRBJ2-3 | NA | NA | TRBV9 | CASSVYISSTDTQYF | TGTGCCAGCAGCGTATATATATCAAGCACAGATACGCAGTATTTT
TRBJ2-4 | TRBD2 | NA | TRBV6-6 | CASSWTSVLNIQYF | TGTGCCAGCAGTTGGACTAGCGTGTTAAACATTCAGTACTTC
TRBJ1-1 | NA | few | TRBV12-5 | CASGIPGNTEAFF | TGTGCTAGTGGCATTCCGGGGAACACTGAAGCTTTCTTT
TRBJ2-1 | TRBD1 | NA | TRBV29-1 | CSVGQGAILEQFF | TGCAGCGTCGGACAGGGGGCGATCCTTGAGCAGTTCTTC
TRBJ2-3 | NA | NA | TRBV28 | CASSLTGIYSDTQYF | TGTGCCAGCAGTTTAACAGGGATCTACTCAGATACGCAGTATTTT
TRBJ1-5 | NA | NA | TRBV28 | CASSFRGGAQPQHF | TGTGCCAGCAGTTTCCGAGGGGGAGCTCAGCCCCAGCATTTT
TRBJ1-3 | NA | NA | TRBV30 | CAWSPTRYSGNTIYF | TGTGCCTGGAGTCCTACTCGTTACTCTGGAAACACCATATATTTT